One and the same sample provided the 5 T cell receptor beta chains below, sequenced in a study of CD8+ T cells in alopecia areata. Treatment described: oral pan-JAK inhibitor, 5-10 mg twice daily. As the sequencing template, cDNA was produced by extracting RNA and reverse transcribing it. Assay used: immunoSEQ multiplex PCR; TCRdb lists only in-frame clones, some missing. The sample yields about 88,000 clones, about 40% seen once. Sequenced here: CD8+ T cells sorted from blood, sampled at week 24, from a patient treated with tofacitinib. These receptor sequences come from a human donor with alopecia areata.

This rearrangement joins TRBV19 to TRBJ2-1, with unresolved D. Deletions cut 2 bases from V and 8 bases from J, with 7 bases between. CDR3 length: 12 amino acids. CDR1 is LNHDA and CDR2 is SQIVND in the germline V gene (reference sequence). DNA for the CDR3: TGTGCCAGTAGTATAAGCGTTGATGAGCAGTTCTTC. It is translated as CASSISVDEQFF.

V and J are TRBV7-2 and TRBJ2-3; 11 nucleotides line up with TRBD1. Germline trimming cut 4 bases from V and 3 bases from J; bases unmatched to any gene: 3. The CDR3 is made up of 15 amino acids. The germline V gene has CDR1 SGHTA and CDR2 FQGNSA. CDR3 DNA: TGTGCCAGCAGCTGGACAGGGGGCAATACAGATACGCAGTATTTT. Protein: CASSWTGGNTDTQYF.

The chain carries TRBV4-1 and TRBJ2-5, with D unresolved. The CDR3 length is 13 residues. Trimming left V 0 bases short and J 9 bases short, with 11 bases between. Germline V gene data show CDR1 as MGHRA and CDR2 as YSYEKL. The DNA for the CDR3 is TGCGCCAGCAGCCAAGACCCCGCGGCGGCCCAGTACTTC. Translated, it gives CASSQDPAAAQYF.

This clone appeared once. The gene calls are TRBV7-2 and TRBJ2-6; D is uncertain. Trimming pared 1 base from V and 0 bases from J, leaving 7 bases between. The CDR3 sequence is 16 residues long. The V gene's germline CDR1 is SGHTA and CDR2 FQGNSA. In DNA, the CDR3 is TGTGCCAGCAGCTTAGTCCTACGCTCTGGGGCCAACGTCCTGACTTTC. This gives the protein CASSLVLRSGANVLTF.

The chain uses TRBV4-1 and TRBJ2-3; D possibly matches TRBD1 or TRBD2 (6 bases each). CDR1 is MGHRA, CDR2 YSYEKL, per germline. The CDR3 is 14 amino acids. V was shortened by 8 bases and J by 6 bases, with 18 bases between the two germline ends. Here the CDR3 reads CASSLGPGADTQYF. The CDR3 DNA reads as TGCGCCAGCTCACTAGGACCGGGGGCGGATACGCAGTATTTT.